The 18 T cell receptor beta chains in this list originate from one sample, sequenced in a study of blood T cell repertoires in COVID-19. The assay was immunoSEQ multiplex PCR, and TCRdb's table has in-frame clones only and misses some. The sample consists of about 250,000 clones, 65% to 85% of them appearing once. The sequenced sample was peripheral blood. These receptors were obtained from a man aged 40-55 years with active or convalescent COVID-19.

The chain recombines TRBV9 with TRBJ1-2; 7 bases agree with TRBD1. In germline, CDR1 is SGDLS, CDR2 YYNGEE. The CDR3 runs to 13 residues. V dropped 6 bases and J dropped 3; count of bases not matched to a gene: 5. Here the CDR3 DNA reads TGTGCCAGCACTCCCCAGGGGGACTATGGCTACACCTTC. Residues: CASTPQGDYGYTF. Together with reference TRBV9 and TRBJ1-2, the CDR3 gives the full variable domain: DSGVTQTPKHLITATGQRVTLRCSPRSGDLSVYWYQQSLDQGLQFLIQYYNGEERAKGNILERFSAQQFPDLHSELNLSSLELGDSALYFCASTPQGDYGYTFGSGTRLTVV.

The gene calls are TRBV24-1 and TRBJ1-2; the D gene is possibly TRBD1 (6 bases). Trimming removed 6 bases at V and 6 bases at J, with 13 bases between. CDR1 and CDR2 from the germline V gene are KGHDR and SFDVKD. The CDR3 totals 13 residues. CDR3 nucleotides: TGTGCCACCAGTAATACCGGGACACATGGCTACACCTTC. This encodes CATSNTGTHGYTF.

The chain employs TRBV6-5 and TRBJ2-7, with D perhaps TRBD1 (6 bases). The V gene's germline CDR1 is MNHEY and CDR2 SVGAGI. The CDR3 length is 16 residues. Deletions cut 4 bases from V and 2 bases from J, with 18 bases between. CDR3 protein: CASSSPTGPSPYEQYF. The CDR3 nucleotides read TGTGCCAGCAGTTCCCCCACAGGGCCTAGCCCCTACGAGCAGTACTTC.

This chain uses TRBV27 with TRBJ1-2; 12 nucleotides align to TRBD1. Germline V gives CDR1 MNHEY, CDR2 SMNVEV (reference sequence). Trimming took 5 bases from V and 0 from J; bases not matched to a gene: 13. This CDR3 contains 19 residues. CDR3 region: CASSRNTGTGGPSNYGYTF. The CDR3 bases are TGTGCCAGCAGTCGAAATACCGGGACAGGGGGCCCCTCTAACTATGGCTACACCTTC.

In this sample, this clone turned up a few times. The J gene is TRBJ2-1, the V gene TRBV5-4; tentative D call: TRBD1 (6 bases). The CDR3 consists of 14 residues. Trimming removed 0 bases from V and 2 bases from J, with 6 bases in between. Germline CDR1 is SGHNT and CDR2 is YYREEE (reference sequence). The CDR3 DNA reads as TGTGCCAGCAGCTTGGGGACAGCCTACAATGAGCAGTTCTTC. Translation gives CASSLGTAYNEQFF.

This sequence joins TRBV5-1 and TRBJ1-1; 7 nucleotides line up with TRBD1. CDR3 length: 16 amino acids. V lost 1 base to trimming and J lost 0 bases; unmatched junction nucleotides: 6. Germline assignment: CDR1 SGHRS and CDR2 YFSETQ. CDR3 sequence (DNA): TGCGCCAGCAGCTTGCTACAGGGGAGCATGAACACTGAAGCTTTCTTT. It encodes CASSLLQGSMNTEAFF.

The V call is TRBV19, the J call TRBJ1-2; TRBD1 matches at 7 bases. Unmatched junction bases numbered 14, after V lost 8 bases and J lost 8 bases. The germline gives CDR1 LNHDA, CDR2 SQIVND (reference sequence). The CDR3 is 14 residues long. Written as DNA, the CDR3 is TGTGCCAGTGAAACAGGGGAACCAGCGGCGGGCTACACCTTC. It is translated as CASETGEPAAGYTF.

This clone was counted a few times. The chain employs TRBV27 and TRBJ1-2, with D perhaps TRBD1 (5 bases). Germline CDR1 reads MNHEY; CDR2 reads SMNVEV (reference sequence). The V end was cut by 5 bases, the J end by 5 bases, with 21 bases between. The CDR3 is made up of 16 amino acids. The chain's CDR3 is CASSPGRQPRGYGYTF. The CDR3 DNA reads as TGTGCCAGCAGTCCCGGGCGGCAGCCCCGGGGGTATGGCTACACCTTC.

V is TRBV3-1 (or the pseudogene TRBV3-2) and J is TRBJ2-2; 11 positions agree with TRBD1. Germline values: CDR1 LGHDT, CDR2 YNNKEL (reference sequence). The CDR3 consists of 16 residues. Trimming at V came to 0 bases and at J to 7 bases, leaving 4 bases not matched to a gene. CDR3 sequence reads: CASSQEDRGRGGELFF. The DNA of the CDR3 is TGTGCCAGCAGCCAAGAGGACAGGGGGCGCGGCGGGGAGCTGTTTTTT.

The chain links TRBV10-3 to TRBJ2-5; 8 bases are a match to TRBD1. Germline V gene sequence: CDR1 ENHRY, CDR2 SYGVKD. The CDR3 contains 14 residues. After removal of 6 bases from V and 5 bases from J, the junction contained 8 bases not matched to a gene. CDR3 residues: CAIRGDRGDETQYF. The CDR3 nucleotides are TGTGCCATCAGGGGTGACAGGGGAGACGAGACCCAGTACTTC.

This chain uses TRBV18 with TRBJ1-3; the D is unclear. The CDR3 length is 14 residues. V was shortened by 3 bases and J by 2 bases, with 8 bases between the two germline ends. Per germline, CDR1 KGHSH and CDR2 LQKENI. The CDR3 nucleotides read TGTGCCAGCTCACCTCGGGAAACTGGAAACACCATATATTTT. It specifies CASSPRETGNTIYF.

This chain links TRBV27 with TRBJ2-3, with D possibly being TRBD2 (5 bases). With 7 bases removed from V and 2 bases from J, the gap between germline ends came to 16 bases. Germline V lookup: CDR1 MNHEY, CDR2 SMNVEV (reference sequence). CDR3 size: 15 residues. This CDR3 reads CASNRGAAFTDTQYF. CDR3 bases: TGTGCCAGCAATCGTGGAGCGGCTTTCACAGATACGCAGTATTTT.

The genes are TRBV6-1 and TRBJ1-2, with D tentatively TRBD1 (5 bases). V shed 1 base and J shed 0 bases, with 9 bases lying between them. The germline V gene encodes CDR1 MNHNS and CDR2 SASEGT. This CDR3 comprises 15 residues. The CDR3 reads CASSEEPGTNYGYTF. The DNA for the CDR3 is TGTGCCAGCAGTGAAGAGCCAGGGACTAACTATGGCTACACCTTC.

This chain joins TRBV27 and TRBJ1-6; 7 bases agree with TRBD1. Trimming took 5 bases from V and 4 from J; bases not matched to a gene: 11. CDR3 size: 17 residues. Germline V gene lookup returns CDR1 MNHEY and CDR2 SMNVEV (reference sequence). CDR3 in DNA: TGTGCCAGCAGTCAAAACAAACAGGGGTATTATAATTCACCCCTCCACTTT. Its protein is CASSQNKQGYYNSPLHF.

The gene calls are TRBV6-5 and TRBJ1-1; no firm D call. Germline V gives CDR1 MNHEY, CDR2 SVGAGI. The CDR3 is 14 amino acids. Trimming stripped 0 bases from V and 0 bases from J, with 5 bases between. The CDR3: CASSYSGVNTEAFF. CDR3 coding DNA: TGTGCCAGCAGTTACTCGGGAGTGAACACTGAAGCTTTCTTT.

The rearrangement links TRBV7-9 to TRBJ1-3, with D possibly TRBD1 on 5 matching bases. The V gene lost 1 base and the J gene lost 2 bases, with 9 bases spanning the gap. The length of the CDR3 is 15 residues. Germline CDR1 is SEHNR and CDR2 is FQNEAQ (reference sequence). Here the CDR3 reads CASSLDGGTGNTIYF. The CDR3 region has the DNA TGTGCCAGCAGCTTAGACGGGGGGACTGGAAACACCATATATTTT.

This clone has more than one count but fewer than ten. V and J are TRBV18 and TRBJ2-7; TRBD2 matches at 14 bases. The CDR3 is 16 amino acids. Germline CDR1 and CDR2: KGHSH and LQKENI. With V trimmed by 3 bases and J by 4 bases, 5 bases remained unmatched. This CDR3 is CASSPGTSGSLYEQYF. CDR3 DNA sequence: TGTGCCAGCTCACCCGGGACTAGCGGGAGTCTTTACGAGCAGTACTTC. Full variable domain (remainder filled in from reference TRBV18 and TRBJ2-7): NAGVMQNPRHLVRRRGQEARLRCSPMKGHSHVYWYRQLPEEGLKFMVYLQKENIIDESGMPKERFSAEFPKEGPSILRIQQVVRGDSAAYFCASSPGTSGSLYEQYFGPGTRLTVT.

The chain has TRBV7-9 and TRBJ2-2; possible D gene TRBD1, 6 bases. Germline V lookup: CDR1 SEHNR, CDR2 FQNEAQ (reference sequence). This CDR3 region has 16 residues. Trimming removed 2 bases at V and 3 bases at J, with 13 bases between. Here the CDR3 DNA reads TGTGCCAGCAGCTTACAAGCGGCAGGGGACACCGGGGAGCTGTTTTTT. The encoded protein is CASSLQAAGDTGELFF. Based on the CDR3 plus reference TRBV7-9 and TRBJ2-2, the full variable domain is DTGVSQNPRHKITKRGQNVTFRCDPISEHNRLYWYRQTLGQGPEFLTYFQNEAQLEKSRLLSDRFSAERPKGSFSTLEIQRTEQGDSAMYLCASSLQAAGDTGELFFGEGSRLTVL.